The TCR beta chain described here comes from a study of blood T cells in healthy people across ages. A J-beta primer mix and a sample-barcoded 5' primer were used in a second PCR of about 6 to 12 cycles. TCRdb fed the 5' RACE reads into MiXCR, producing one record per CDR3 protein. Among more than 800,000 distinct CDR3 sequences listed, about 28% were seen once. PBMCs numbering at least 6 million were isolated per sample. As concerns this clonotype: One end of the junction fails to match germline, which may point to a read error.

This clonotype was sampled from a woman over 75 in good health. Material: blood.

The CDR3: CTSSLGLERVDTQYF. Here the CDR3 DNA reads TGTACCAGCAGCTTAGGCCTAGAGCGAGTAGATACGCAGTATTTT. The chain recombines TRBV7-8 with TRBJ2-3; no clear D. CDR1 is SGHVS, CDR2 FQNEAQ, per germline. The CDR3 contains 15 residues.